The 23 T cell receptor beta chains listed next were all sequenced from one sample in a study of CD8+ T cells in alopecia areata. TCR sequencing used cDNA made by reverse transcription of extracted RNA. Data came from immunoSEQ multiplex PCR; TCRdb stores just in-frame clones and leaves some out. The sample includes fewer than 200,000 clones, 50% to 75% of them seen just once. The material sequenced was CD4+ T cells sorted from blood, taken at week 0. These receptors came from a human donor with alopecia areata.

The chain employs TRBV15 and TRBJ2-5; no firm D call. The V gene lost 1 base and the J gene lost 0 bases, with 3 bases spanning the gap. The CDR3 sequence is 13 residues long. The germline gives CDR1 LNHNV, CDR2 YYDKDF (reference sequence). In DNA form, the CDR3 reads TGTGCCACCAGCAGAGCACACCAAGAGACCCAGTACTTC. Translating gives CATSRAHQETQYF. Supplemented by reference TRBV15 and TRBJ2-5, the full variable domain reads DAMVIQNPRYQVTQFGKPVTLSCSQTLNHNVMYWYQQKSSQAPKLLFHYYDKDFNNEADTPDNFQSRRPNTSFCFLDIRSPGLGDTAMYLCATSRAHQETQYFGPGTRLLVL.

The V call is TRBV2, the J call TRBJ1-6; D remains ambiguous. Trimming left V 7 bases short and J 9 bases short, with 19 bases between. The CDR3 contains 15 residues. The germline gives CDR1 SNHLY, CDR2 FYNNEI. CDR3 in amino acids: CASTVSMSQTSPLHF. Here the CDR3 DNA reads TGTGCCAGCACCGTCTCAATGTCCCAAACTTCACCCCTCCACTTT.

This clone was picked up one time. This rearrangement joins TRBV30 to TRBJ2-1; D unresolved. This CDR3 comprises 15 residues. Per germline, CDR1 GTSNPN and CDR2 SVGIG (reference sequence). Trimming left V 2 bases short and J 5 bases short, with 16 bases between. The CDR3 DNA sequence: TGTGCCTGGAGTAGTCAGGCTCTTAGACACAATGAGCAGTTCTTC. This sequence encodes CAWSSQALRHNEQFF. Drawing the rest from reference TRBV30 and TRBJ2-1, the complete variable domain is SQTIHQWPATLVQPVGSPLSLECTVEGTSNPNLYWYRQAAGRGLQLLFYSVGIGQISSEVPQNLSASRPQDRQFILSSKKLLLSDSGFYLCAWSSQALRHNEQFFGPGTRLTVL.

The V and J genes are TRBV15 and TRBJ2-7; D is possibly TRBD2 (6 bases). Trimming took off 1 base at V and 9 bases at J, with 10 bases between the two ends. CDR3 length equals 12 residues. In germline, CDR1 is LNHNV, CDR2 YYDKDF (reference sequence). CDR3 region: CATSRGEDGQYF. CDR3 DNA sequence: TGTGCCACCAGCAGAGGGGAGGACGGGCAGTACTTC.

CDR3 residues: CSVDGGFYGYTF. The DNA of the CDR3 is TGCAGCGTTGATGGGGGGTTTTATGGCTACACCTTC. V and J are TRBV29-1 and TRBJ1-2; possible D gene TRBD1, 5 bases. The CDR3 sequence is 12 residues long. CDR1 is SQVTM and CDR2 is ANQGSEA in the germline V gene. V gave up 3 bases and J gave up 5 bases, with 10 bases separating them.

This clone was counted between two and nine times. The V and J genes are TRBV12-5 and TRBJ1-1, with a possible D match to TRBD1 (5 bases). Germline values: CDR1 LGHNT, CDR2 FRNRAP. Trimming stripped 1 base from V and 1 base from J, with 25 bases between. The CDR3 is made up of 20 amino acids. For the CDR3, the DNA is TGTGCTAGTGGTTTGGCAAGCGCCTACAGCAACGGGGCCCAGAACACTGAAGCTTTCTTT. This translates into CASGLASAYSNGAQNTEAFF.

The CDR3 coding sequence is TGTGCCAGCAGCCAAGATCGTACACCCTCTGAAGCTTTCTTT. Residues: CASSQDRTPSEAFF. This chain uses TRBV4-2 with TRBJ1-1; no clear D. The V end lost 0 bases, the J end lost 6 bases, and 11 bases lay between the germline ends. The V gene's germline CDR1 is LGHNA and CDR2 YNFKEQ. The CDR3 runs 14 residues.

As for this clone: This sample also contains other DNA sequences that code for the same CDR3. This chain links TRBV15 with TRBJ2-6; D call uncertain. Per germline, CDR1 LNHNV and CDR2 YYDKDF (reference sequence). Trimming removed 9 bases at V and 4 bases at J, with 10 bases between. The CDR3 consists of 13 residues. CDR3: CATSSSGANVLTF. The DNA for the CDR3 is TGTGCCACTAGCTCCTCCGGGGCCAACGTCCTGACTTTC. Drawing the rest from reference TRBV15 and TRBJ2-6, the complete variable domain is DAMVIQNPRYQVTQFGKPVTLSCSQTLNHNVMYWYQQKSSQAPKLLFHYYDKDFNNEADTPDNFQSRRPNTSFCFLDIRSPGLGDTAMYLCATSSSGANVLTFGAGSRLTVL.

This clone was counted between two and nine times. CDR3 DNA sequence: TGTGCCAGCAGCCAAGACAGTTGGACTGAAGCTTTCTTT. This gives the protein CASSQDSWTEAFF. This chain links TRBV4-2 with TRBJ1-1; D is ambiguous. Germline lookup yields CDR1 LGHNA and CDR2 YNFKEQ. This CDR3 has 13 amino acids. V was trimmed by 0 bases and J by 5 bases, leaving 7 bases between them.

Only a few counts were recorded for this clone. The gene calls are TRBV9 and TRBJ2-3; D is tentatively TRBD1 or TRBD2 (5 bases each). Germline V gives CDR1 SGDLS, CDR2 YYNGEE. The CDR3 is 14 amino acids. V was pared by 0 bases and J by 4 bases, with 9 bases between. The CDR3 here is CASSVVGDADTQYF. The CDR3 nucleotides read TGTGCCAGCAGCGTAGTAGGGGACGCAGATACGCAGTATTTT.

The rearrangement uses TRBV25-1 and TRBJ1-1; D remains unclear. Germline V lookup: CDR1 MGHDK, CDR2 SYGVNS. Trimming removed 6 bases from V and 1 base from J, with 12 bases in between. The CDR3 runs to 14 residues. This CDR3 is CASRGIQTNTEAFF. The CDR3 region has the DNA TGTGCCAGCAGGGGAATCCAGACGAACACTGAAGCTTTCTTT.

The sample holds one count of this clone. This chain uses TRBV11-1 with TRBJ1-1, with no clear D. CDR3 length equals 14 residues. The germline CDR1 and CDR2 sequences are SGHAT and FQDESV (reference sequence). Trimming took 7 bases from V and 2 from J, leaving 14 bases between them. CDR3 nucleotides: TGTGCCAGCACTTCCGGACTCAGAAACACTGAAGCTTTCTTT. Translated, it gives CASTSGLRNTEAFF.

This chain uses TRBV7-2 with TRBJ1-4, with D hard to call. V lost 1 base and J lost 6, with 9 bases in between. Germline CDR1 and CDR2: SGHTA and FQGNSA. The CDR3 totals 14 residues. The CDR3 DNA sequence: TGTGCCAGCAGCTTAGGATCGTCATATGAAAAACTGTTTTTT. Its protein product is CASSLGSSYEKLFF.

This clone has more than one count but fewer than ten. CDR3 bases: TGCGCCAGCCGACAGGGGGAGACGCACGAGCAGTACTTC. Translation: CASRQGETHEQYF. The chain links TRBV4-1 to TRBJ2-7; 9 nucleotides line up with TRBD1. After removal of 8 bases from V and 5 bases from J, the junction contained 7 bases not matched to a gene. The germline CDR1 and CDR2 sequences are MGHRA and YSYEKL. CDR3 length: 13 amino acids.

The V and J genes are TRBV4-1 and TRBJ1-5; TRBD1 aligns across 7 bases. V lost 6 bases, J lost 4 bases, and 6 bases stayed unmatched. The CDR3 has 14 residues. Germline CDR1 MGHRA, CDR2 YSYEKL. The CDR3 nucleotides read TGCGCCAGCAGTTCCCGACAGGGAAATCAGCCCCAGCATTTT. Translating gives CASSSRQGNQPQHF.

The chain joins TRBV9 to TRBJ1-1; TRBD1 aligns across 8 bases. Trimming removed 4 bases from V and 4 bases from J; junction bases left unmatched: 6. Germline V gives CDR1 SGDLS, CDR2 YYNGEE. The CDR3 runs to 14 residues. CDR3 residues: CASSPFTGGTEAFF. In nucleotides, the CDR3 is TGTGCCAGCAGCCCCTTTACAGGGGGCACTGAAGCTTTCTTT. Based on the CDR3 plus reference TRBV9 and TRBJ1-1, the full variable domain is DSGVTQTPKHLITATGQRVTLRCSPRSGDLSVYWYQQSLDQGLQFLIQYYNGEERAKGNILERFSAQQFPDLHSELNLSSLELGDSALYFCASSPFTGGTEAFFGQGTRLTVV.

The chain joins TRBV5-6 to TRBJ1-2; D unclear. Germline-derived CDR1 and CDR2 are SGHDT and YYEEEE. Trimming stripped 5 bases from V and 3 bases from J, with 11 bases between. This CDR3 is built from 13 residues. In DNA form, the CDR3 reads TGTGCCAGCAGAGTTTTGAGGGACTATGGCTACACCTTC. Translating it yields CASRVLRDYGYTF.

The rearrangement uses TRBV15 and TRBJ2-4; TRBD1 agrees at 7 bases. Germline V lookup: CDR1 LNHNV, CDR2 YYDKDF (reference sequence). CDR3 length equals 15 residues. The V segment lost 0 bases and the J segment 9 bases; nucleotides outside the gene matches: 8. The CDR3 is CATSRDPRQGSIQYF. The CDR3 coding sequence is TGTGCCACCAGCAGAGATCCCCGACAGGGAAGCATTCAGTACTTC.

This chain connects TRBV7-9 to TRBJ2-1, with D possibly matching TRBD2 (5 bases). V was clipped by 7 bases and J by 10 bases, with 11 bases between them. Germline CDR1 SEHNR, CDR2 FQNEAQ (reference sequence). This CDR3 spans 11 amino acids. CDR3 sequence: CASNQRGEQFF. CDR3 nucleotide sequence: TGTGCCAGCAACCAAAGAGGGGAGCAGTTCTTC.

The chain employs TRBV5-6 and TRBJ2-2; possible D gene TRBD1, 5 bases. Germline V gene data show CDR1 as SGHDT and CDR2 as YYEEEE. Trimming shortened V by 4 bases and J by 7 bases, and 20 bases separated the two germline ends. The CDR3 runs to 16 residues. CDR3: CASSGSQQGRIGELFF. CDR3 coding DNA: TGTGCCAGCAGCGGGTCGCAGCAGGGAAGGATCGGGGAGCTGTTTTTT. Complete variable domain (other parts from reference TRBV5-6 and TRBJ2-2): DAGVTQSPTHLIKTRGQQVTLRCSPKSGHDTVSWYQQALGQGPQFIFQYYEEEERQRGNFPDRFSGHQFPNYSSELNVNALLLGDSALYLCASSGSQQGRIGELFFGEGSRLTVL.

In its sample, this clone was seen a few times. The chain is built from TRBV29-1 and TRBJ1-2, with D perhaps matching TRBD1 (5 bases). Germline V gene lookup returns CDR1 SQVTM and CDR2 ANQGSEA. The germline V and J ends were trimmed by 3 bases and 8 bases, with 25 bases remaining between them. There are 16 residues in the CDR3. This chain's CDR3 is CSVEGSLRGDRSGYTF. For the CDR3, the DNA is TGCAGCGTTGAGGGGTCGTTACGAGGGGATCGAAGCGGCTACACCTTC.

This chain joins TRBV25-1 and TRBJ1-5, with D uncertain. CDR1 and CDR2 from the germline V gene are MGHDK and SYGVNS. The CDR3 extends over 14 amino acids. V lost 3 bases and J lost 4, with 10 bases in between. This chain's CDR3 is CASSEGRNNQPQHF. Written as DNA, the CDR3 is TGTGCCAGCAGTGAGGGCCGGAATAATCAGCCCCAGCATTTT.

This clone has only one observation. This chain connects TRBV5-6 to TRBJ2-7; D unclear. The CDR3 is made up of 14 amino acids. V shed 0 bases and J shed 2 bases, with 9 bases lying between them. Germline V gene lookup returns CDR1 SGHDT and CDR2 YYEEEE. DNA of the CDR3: TGTGCCAGCAGCTTGGTTGACATAACCTACGAGCAGTACTTC. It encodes CASSLVDITYEQYF.